The 17 T cell receptor beta chains reported below all come from one sample, sequenced in a study of T cell responses to AZD1222 COVID-19 vaccine. Sequenced by immunoSEQ multiplex PCR; TCRdb stores in-frame clones only, minus some. The sample yields around 50,000 clones, approximately 83% seen once. The input for sequencing was peripheral blood, taken on day 0 of AZD1222 vaccination. The receptors stem from an adult in good health.

CDR3 region: CASSLEGTAVSPGNTIYF. The CDR3 DNA reads TGTGCCAGCAGCTTAGAGGGGACAGCCGTATCGCCTGGAAACACCATATATTTT. This chain uses TRBV7-2 with TRBJ1-3; 7 bases agree with TRBD1. The length of the CDR3 is 18 residues. The V and J ends lost 1 base and 2 bases, in that order; junction bases with no gene match: 11. Germline CDR1 SGHTA, CDR2 FQGNSA.

V usage is TRBV15 and J usage is TRBJ1-3; tentative D call: TRBD1 (6 bases). The germline V gene has CDR1 LNHNV and CDR2 YYDKDF (reference sequence). This CDR3 contains 16 residues. Trimming removed 0 bases from V and 1 base from J, with 10 bases in between. CDR3 nucleotide sequence: TGTGCCACCAGCAGAGATAAAGGGGGATCTGGAAACACCATATATTTT. Translation: CATSRDKGGSGNTIYF.

The chain employs TRBV10-3 and TRBJ1-6; 9 positions match TRBD1. CDR1 ENHRY and CDR2 SYGVKD come from the germline V gene. CDR3 length equals 14 residues. V lost 6 bases, J lost 6 bases, and 3 bases stayed unmatched. CDR3 region: CAIRQGQGNSPLHF. In DNA form, the CDR3 reads TGTGCCATCAGACAGGGACAGGGTAATTCACCCCTCCACTTT.

This chain connects TRBV9 to TRBJ1-2; possible D gene TRBD1, 5 bases. The CDR3 sequence is 15 residues long. The V end was cut by 0 bases, the J end by 0 bases, with 9 bases between. In germline, CDR1 is SGDLS, CDR2 YYNGEE. CDR3 loop: CASSVGVTANYGYTF. The CDR3 DNA follows: TGTGCCAGCAGCGTAGGAGTGACAGCTAACTATGGCTACACCTTC. Variable domain in full (rest from reference TRBV9 and TRBJ1-2): DSGVTQTPKHLITATGQRVTLRCSPRSGDLSVYWYQQSLDQGLQFLIQYYNGEERAKGNILERFSAQQFPDLHSELNLSSLELGDSALYFCASSVGVTANYGYTFGSGTRLTVV.

The V and J genes are TRBV5-1 and TRBJ1-1; TRBD1 is a possible D gene (5 bases). V gave up 0 bases and J gave up 0 bases, with 15 bases separating them. Per germline, CDR1 SGHRS and CDR2 YFSETQ. The CDR3 totals 17 residues. CDR3 DNA sequence: TGCGCCAGCAGCTTGGTTACCTTGACAGCTATGAACACTGAAGCTTTCTTT. Its translation: CASSLVTLTAMNTEAFF.

The V call is TRBV5-5, the J call TRBJ2-6; TRBD1 might be the D (6 bases). Germline loops: CDR1 SGHKS, CDR2 YYEKEE (reference sequence). CDR3 length equals 16 residues. V was clipped by 6 bases and J by 0 bases, with 13 bases between them. The CDR3 loop is CASTPRGISGANVLTF. Written as DNA, the CDR3 is TGTGCCAGCACCCCTAGGGGGATCTCTGGGGCCAACGTCCTGACTTTC.

The gene calls are TRBV28 and TRBJ2-2; no firm D call. V gave up 4 bases and J gave up 3 bases, with 9 bases separating them. The CDR3 sequence is 14 residues long. The V gene's germline CDR1 is MDHEN and CDR2 SYDVKM. CDR3 DNA: TGTGCCAGCAGTTCCCCTCCGGACACCGGGGAGCTGTTTTTT. Protein sequence: CASSSPPDTGELFF.

The chain carries TRBV2 and TRBJ1-6, with D possibly TRBD1 on 5 matching bases. Germline V gene sequence: CDR1 SNHLY, CDR2 FYNNEI. The CDR3 contains 13 residues. Between the trimmed V and J ends, which lost 2 bases and 11 bases, there was a span of 10 bases. CDR3: CASSEQGRAPLHF. The CDR3 DNA sequence: TGTGCCAGCAGTGAACAGGGTAGGGCACCCCTCCACTTT.

The rearrangement links TRBV9 to TRBJ2-2; 7 bases are shared with TRBD1. The V segment lost 0 bases and the J segment 0 bases; nucleotides outside the gene matches: 2. The CDR3 is 16 amino acids. Germline CDR1 is SGDLS and CDR2 is YYNGEE. CDR3 nucleotide sequence: TGTGCCAGCAGCGTAGTAGGGGGCACGAACACCGGGGAGCTGTTTTTT. This gives the protein CASSVVGGTNTGELFF.

The CDR3 sequence: CASSPTLSSNQPQHF. In DNA, the CDR3 is TGTGCCAGCAGCCCAACCCTCAGCTCGAATCAGCCCCAGCATTTT. This sequence joins TRBV3-1 (or the pseudogene TRBV3-2) and TRBJ1-5; no reliable D call. The V gene's germline CDR1 is LGHDT and CDR2 YNNKEL (reference sequence). Trimming removed 4 bases from V and 4 bases from J, with 14 bases in between. This CDR3 is built from 15 residues.

V usage is TRBV13 and J usage is TRBJ1-1; D unclear. V lost 1 base to trimming and J lost 7 bases, with 10 bases between them. Germline CDR1 PRHDT, CDR2 FYEKMQ (reference sequence). This CDR3 spans 13 amino acids. The CDR3 coding sequence is TGTGCCAGCAGCTTAGCTCCCGGGAATGAAGCTTTCTTT. Amino acid sequence: CASSLAPGNEAFF.

This clone was found once. J is TRBJ1-4 and V is TRBV9; D unresolved. There are 15 residues in the CDR3. Per the germline V gene, CDR1 is SGDLS and CDR2 is YYNGEE. The V end was cut by 4 bases, the J end by 7 bases, with 17 bases between. The CDR3 region has the DNA TGTGCCAGCAGCAGTGTCCCGTTTGGAGTTGAAAAACTGTTTTTT. Its translation: CASSSVPFGVEKLFF.

This chain connects TRBV7-9 to TRBJ2-7; the D gene is possibly TRBD2 (6 bases). The CDR3 has 15 amino acids. The germline V gene encodes CDR1 SEHNR and CDR2 FQNEAQ (reference sequence). The germline V and J ends were trimmed by 1 base and 3 bases, with 13 bases remaining between them. This chain's CDR3 is CASSLVGTGDYEQYF. Here the CDR3 DNA reads TGTGCCAGCAGCTTAGTCGGGACTGGAGACTACGAGCAGTACTTC.

V usage is TRBV9 and J usage is TRBJ1-2, with D perhaps TRBD1 (5 bases). The V gene lost 0 bases and the J gene lost 2 bases, with 11 bases spanning the gap. Germline V CDR1 and CDR2: SGDLS, YYNGEE. CDR3 length: 15 amino acids. The CDR3 reads CASSVGAGTNYGYTF. Written as DNA, the CDR3 is TGTGCCAGCAGCGTAGGGGCTGGGACCAACTATGGCTACACCTTC.

This clone was counted a few times. V is TRBV7-9 and J is TRBJ2-2, with D perhaps matching TRBD1 (5 bases). V was trimmed by 1 base and J by 7 bases, leaving 16 bases between them. In germline, CDR1 is SEHNR, CDR2 FQNEAQ (reference sequence). The CDR3 is 16 residues long. CDR3 protein: CASSLDSGRAGGELFF. CDR3 nucleotides: TGTGCCAGCAGCTTAGATTCGGGCAGGGCTGGCGGGGAGCTGTTTTTT. The variable domain in full, with the rest retrieved from reference TRBV7-9 and TRBJ2-2, is DTGVSQNPRHKITKRGQNVTFRCDPISEHNRLYWYRQTLGQGPEFLTYFQNEAQLEKSRLLSDRFSAERPKGSFSTLEIQRTEQGDSAMYLCASSLDSGRAGGELFFGEGSRLTVL.

The chain uses TRBV28 and TRBJ2-7; 10 nucleotides agree with TRBD2. The CDR3 consists of 14 residues. Germline lookup yields CDR1 MDHEN and CDR2 SYDVKM. The ends lost 7 bases at V and 2 bases at J; junction bases unmatched: 5. For the CDR3, the DNA is TGTGCCAGCATGAAACTAGCGGGGACCTACGAGCAGTACTTC. Translated: CASMKLAGTYEQYF.

V is TRBV29-1 and J is TRBJ1-6, with 7 bases that match TRBD1. Germline V gene sequence: CDR1 SQVTM, CDR2 ANQGSEA. Trimming removed 6 bases from V and 7 bases from J; junction bases left unmatched: 9. This CDR3 has 14 residues. The CDR3 spells CSVKAGDSNSPLHF. The CDR3 region has the DNA TGCAGCGTCAAGGCCGGGGACAGCAATTCACCCCTCCACTTT.